These T cell receptor beta chains were read from a single sample in a study of beta chain features in type 1 diabetes. Clones were sequenced by immunoSEQ multiplex PCR, and TCRdb holds only the in-frame ones, with some missing. The sample lists 300,000 to 350,000 clones, 15% to 20% occurring once. Specimen: naive CD4+ T cells from blood. The source is a young woman in good health. The CDR3 runs from the conserved cysteine through the conserved F or W.

CDR3aa,v_gene,j_gene
CASSPRVGVTETQYF,TRBV18,TRBJ2-5
CAWSPGTSGSYEQFF,TRBV30,TRBJ2-1
CATSRPGTGKNTEAFF,TRBV15,TRBJ1-1
CASSLGGLDGYTF,TRBV5-4,TRBJ1-2
CASGLGQGSYTF,TRBV12-5,TRBJ1-2
CASSPRQQETQYF,TRBV18,TRBJ2-5
CASSLSRVGQETQYF,TRBV7-9,TRBJ2-5
CASSSRGLNTGELFF,TRBV7-8,TRBJ2-2
CSVVKYRADEKLFF,TRBV29-1,TRBJ1-4
CASSHRVLGNEQFF,TRBV7-8,TRBJ2-1
CASSLPGLAERVTQYF,TRBV5-4,TRBJ2-3
CSIPGLAMETQYF,TRBV29-1,TRBJ2-5
CASSVVGGDGRQFF,TRBV9,TRBJ2-1
CASSLGGYRYNEQFF,TRBV7-2,TRBJ2-1
CASAGQGTDTQYF,TRBV2,TRBJ2-3
CASSSLVFSYEQYF,TRBV11-1,TRBJ2-7
CATSKGAEGDTQYF,TRBV10-3,TRBJ2-3
CASRTRQLYGYTF,TRBV5-6,TRBJ1-2
CAWSVGGHQPQHF,TRBV30,TRBJ1-5
CASSFRTGREAGELFF,TRBV5-1,TRBJ2-2
CAWTSGGTQYF,TRBV30,TRBJ2-5
CASSLSLAGGWNEQFF,TRBV11-3,TRBJ2-1
CASSQKPGGNSPLHF,TRBV4-1,TRBJ1-6
CATSGEETQYF,TRBV19,TRBJ2-5
CASTLDRAYGYTF,TRBV7-9,TRBJ1-2
CASNRQGYTEAFF,TRBV2,TRBJ1-1
CASSVAPGGGEQETQYF,TRBV9,TRBJ2-5
CAISESISGSGRETQYF,TRBV10-3,TRBJ2-5
CASSLGRPLAREVTQYF,TRBV4-1,TRBJ2-5
CASSLGTIRADTQYF,TRBV7-8,TRBJ2-3
CASSVGRGGVTYNEQFF,TRBV7-2,TRBJ2-1
CAIGADRPTDTQYF,TRBV10-3,TRBJ2-3
CASSYADKREGYEQYF,TRBV6-7,TRBJ2-7
CASSVGTPNYEQYF,TRBV9,TRBJ2-7
CASSLRLAGADTQYF,TRBV7-2,TRBJ2-3
CASSIQATNYGYTF,TRBV7-9,TRBJ1-2
CASSQGSGPITYEQYF,TRBV4-2,TRBJ2-7
CAMRRGRSGYTF,TRBV10-3,TRBJ1-2
CASSVGGLNNEQFF,TRBV9,TRBJ2-1
CASSPTRGTDTQYF,TRBV4-3,TRBJ2-3
CASSSRSGGRNEQFF,TRBV7-2,TRBJ2-1
CASSLMLAGDTDTQYF,TRBV11-2,TRBJ2-3
CASSLNRGGTEAFF,TRBV5-1,TRBJ1-1
CASSRDRVSLDTEAFF,TRBV18,TRBJ1-1
CASSEIGSGELFF,TRBV25-1,TRBJ2-2
CASSSAVAGAYNEQFF,TRBV28,TRBJ2-1
CASSLAWSENTEAFF,TRBV7-9,TRBJ1-1
CASSPIQGYNEKLFF,TRBV18,TRBJ1-4
CASSLASGSWAEQFF,TRBV5-1,TRBJ2-1
CAWSWAADEKLFF,TRBV30,TRBJ1-4
CAGSQGSPGNEQFF,TRBV7-2,TRBJ2-1